The 30 T cell receptor beta chains below were found in one sample sequenced in a study of blood T cell repertoires in COVID-19. Repertoires were generated with immunoSEQ multiplex PCR, while TCRdb's copy carries only in-frame clones and drops some. The data show more than 120,000 clones, roughly 85% seen once. The sequencing input was peripheral blood. All receptors come from a human donor with acute or convalescent COVID-19. The donor label of this sample is uncertain.

The DNA for the CDR3 is TGTGCCTGGAGTGTCGGATCTAGCGGGTACGAGCAGTACTTC. It specifies CAWSVGSSGYEQYF. The chain combines TRBV30 with TRBJ2-7; TRBD2 matches at 8 bases. The length of the CDR3 is 14 residues. The germline gives CDR1 GTSNPN, CDR2 SVGIG (reference sequence). V dropped 0 bases and J dropped 4; count of bases not matched to a gene: 5.

The V call is TRBV5-4, the J call TRBJ2-1; weak D call: TRBD1 (5 bases). The CDR3 is made up of 16 amino acids. V lost 0 bases to trimming and J lost 0 bases, with 10 bases between them. From germline, CDR1 is SGHNT and CDR2 YYREEE (reference sequence). For the CDR3, the DNA is TGTGCCAGCAGCTTGGAGGGGTCCGTCTCCTACAATGAGCAGTTCTTC. It translates to CASSLEGSVSYNEQFF.

The sample holds one count of this clone. The V gene is TRBV7-9, the J gene TRBJ1-4, with TRBD1 matching 10 bases. V shed 5 bases and J 2 bases; nucleotides not matched to a gene: 14. CDR3 length: 19 residues. Per germline, CDR1 SEHNR and CDR2 FQNEAQ (reference sequence). The CDR3 sequence is CASSARQGARNPTNEKLFF. The CDR3 nucleotides read TGTGCCAGCAGCGCCCGACAGGGGGCGCGCAATCCCACTAATGAAAAACTGTTTTTT.

The chain uses TRBV19 and TRBJ2-1, with 10 bases lining up with TRBD1. V shed 4 bases, J shed 5 bases, and the junction held 5 bases outside the gene matches. The CDR3 is made up of 15 amino acids. From germline, CDR1 is LNHDA and CDR2 SQIVND (reference sequence). For the CDR3, the DNA is TGTGCCAGTAGTACCGGGACAGGGGCCAACAATGAGCAGTTCTTC. It codes for CASSTGTGANNEQFF. The full variable domain, its missing parts supplied by reference TRBV19 and TRBJ2-1, is DGGITQSPKYLFRKEGQNVTLSCEQNLNHDAMYWYRQDPGQGLRLIYYSQIVNDFQKGDIAEGYSVSREKKESFPLTVTSAQKNPTAFYLCASSTGTGANNEQFFGPGTRLTVL.

The genes are TRBV6-4 and TRBJ2-1; 12 bases map to TRBD2. This CDR3 has 15 amino acids. The germline V gene has CDR1 MRHNA and CDR2 SNTAGT. The J segment lost 8 bases and the V segment lost 4 bases, leaving 6 bases of the junction unmatched. The DNA for the CDR3 is TGTGCCAGCAGTGCGACTAGCGGGAGCTTCGATGAGCAGTTCTTC. Its protein product is CASSATSGSFDEQFF.

V usage is TRBV4-3 and J usage is TRBJ2-5; TRBD2 is a possible D gene (5 bases). Germline lookup yields CDR1 LGHNA and CDR2 YSLEER. This CDR3 has 15 residues. V dropped 4 bases and J dropped 5 bases, with 17 bases sitting between them. The CDR3 nucleotides read TGCGCCAGCAGCCCCAATAGACTACAGTCGGAGACCCAGTACTTC. Translation: CASSPNRLQSETQYF.

This chain connects TRBV19 to TRBJ2-5; D is possibly TRBD2 (6 bases). V was clipped by 6 bases and J by 5 bases, with 16 bases between them. The CDR3 covers 14 residues. Germline CDR1 reads LNHDA; CDR2 reads SQIVND (reference sequence). CDR3 residues: CASSPGGTGETQYF. The CDR3 nucleotides are TGTGCCAGTAGCCCTGGGGGGACCGGGGAGACCCAGTACTTC.

The gene calls are TRBV19 and TRBJ1-2, with D perhaps matching TRBD1 (5 bases). Germline lookup yields CDR1 LNHDA and CDR2 SQIVND (reference sequence). Trimming removed 3 bases from V and 5 bases from J, with 13 bases in between. CDR3 length: 14 amino acids. CDR3 sequence reads: CASSIQGLWYGYTF. CDR3 DNA sequence: TGTGCCAGTAGTATTCAGGGATTGTGGTATGGCTACACCTTC.

The gene calls are TRBV15 and TRBJ1-5; 10 nucleotides line up with TRBD1. The V and J ends lost 0 bases and 3 bases, in that order; junction bases with no gene match: 11. CDR1 LNHNV and CDR2 YYDKDF come from the germline V gene (reference sequence). The CDR3 is 19 amino acids. The CDR3 reads CATSRDSGSGTGVNQPQHF. For the CDR3, the DNA is TGTGCCACCAGCAGAGATTCGGGATCGGGGACAGGGGTCAATCAGCCCCAGCATTTT.

V is TRBV7-2 and J is TRBJ2-1; D perhaps matches TRBD2 (6 bases). This CDR3 region has 15 residues. The V gene's germline CDR1 is SGHTA and CDR2 FQGNSA. V lost 1 base, J lost 2 bases, and 9 bases lay in between. CDR3 bases: TGTGCCAGCAGCTTAGATAGCGGCACCTACAATGAGCAGTTCTTC. The encoded protein is CASSLDSGTYNEQFF.

The chain employs TRBV18 and TRBJ1-5; tentative D call: TRBD1 (5 bases). Per germline, CDR1 KGHSH and CDR2 LQKENI. Trimming removed 5 bases at V and 2 bases at J, with 7 bases between. The CDR3 sequence is 13 residues long. CDR3 coding DNA: TGTGCCAGCTCAGCAGGGCGCAATCAGCCCCAGCATTTT. As protein: CASSAGRNQPQHF. The variable domain in full, with the rest retrieved from reference TRBV18 and TRBJ1-5, is NAGVMQNPRHLVRRRGQEARLRCSPMKGHSHVYWYRQLPEEGLKFMVYLQKENIIDESGMPKERFSAEFPKEGPSILRIQQVVRGDSAAYFCASSAGRNQPQHFGDGTRLSIL.

This chain joins TRBV5-1 and TRBJ1-1; D possibly corresponds to TRBD1 (6 bases). Germline V gene data show CDR1 as SGHRS and CDR2 as YFSETQ. V gave up 4 bases and J gave up 1 base, with 11 bases separating them. The CDR3 is 14 residues long. The CDR3 sequence is CASSVQGWNTEAFF. The CDR3 nucleotides are TGCGCCAGCAGCGTACAGGGTTGGAACACTGAAGCTTTCTTT.

This clone was recorded only once. The V gene is TRBV5-1, the J gene TRBJ2-4, with D tentatively TRBD1 (6 bases). This CDR3 comprises 14 residues. Trimming took 4 bases from V and 2 from J, leaving 10 bases between them. Germline CDR1 is SGHRS and CDR2 is YFSETQ. The CDR3 sequence: CASSLRGPKNIQYF. The CDR3 DNA reads TGCGCCAGCAGCCTCAGGGGACCCAAAAACATTCAGTACTTC.

The chain joins TRBV4-3 to TRBJ1-2; D gene uncertain. The CDR3 is 13 amino acids. The ends were cut back, 2 bases at V and 6 bases at J, with 10 bases in the middle. CDR1 is LGHNA and CDR2 is YSLEER in the germline V gene. CDR3 in amino acids: CASSQRLQNGYTF. CDR3 in DNA: TGCGCCAGCAGCCAACGTCTACAGAATGGCTACACCTTC.

This rearrangement joins TRBV7-8 to TRBJ1-1, with D maybe TRBD1 (5 bases). This CDR3 has 15 residues. Deletions cut 0 bases from V and 4 bases from J, with 12 bases between. The germline V gene has CDR1 SGHVS and CDR2 FQNEAQ. The CDR3 region is CASSLAYGGSTEAFF. CDR3 DNA: TGTGCCAGCAGCTTAGCTTATGGGGGGAGCACTGAAGCTTTCTTT.

The chain combines TRBV30 with TRBJ1-1, with D unresolved. The germline CDR1 and CDR2 sequences are GTSNPN and SVGIG (reference sequence). The CDR3 extends over 14 amino acids. V was pared by 0 bases and J by 3 bases, with 11 bases between. The CDR3 region is CAWSVSGSDTEAFF. CDR3 in DNA: TGTGCCTGGAGTGTATCTGGGAGTGACACTGAAGCTTTCTTT. The entire variable domain, with the rest obtained from reference TRBV30 and TRBJ1-1, is as follows: SQTIHQWPATLVQPVGSPLSLECTVEGTSNPNLYWYRQAAGRGLQLLFYSVGIGQISSEVPQNLSASRPQDRQFILSSKKLLLSDSGFYLCAWSVSGSDTEAFFGQGTRLTVV.

This chain connects TRBV28 to TRBJ1-1; tentatively, D is TRBD1 (5 bases). V shed 0 bases and J shed 3 bases, with 14 bases lying between them. CDR1 and CDR2 from the germline V gene are MDHEN and SYDVKM. This CDR3 is built from 16 residues. The CDR3 is CASSLWGGEKDTEAFF. The CDR3 DNA sequence: TGTGCCAGCAGTTTATGGGGGGGGGAAAAGGACACTGAAGCTTTCTTT.

The J gene is TRBJ1-6, the V gene TRBV9; D remains ambiguous. The CDR3 runs 12 residues. Between the trimmed V and J ends, which lost 7 bases and 4 bases, there was a span of 6 bases. CDR1 is SGDLS, CDR2 YYNGEE, per germline. The CDR3 DNA reads as TGTGCCAGCTCGTCTTATAATTCACCCCTCCACTTT. It encodes CASSSYNSPLHF.

The chain carries TRBV6-5 and TRBJ2-3, with TRBD2 as a possible D gene (7 bases). The germline V and J ends were trimmed by 3 bases and 2 bases, with 15 bases remaining between them. Germline V gene data show CDR1 as MNHEY and CDR2 as SVGAGI. The CDR3 is made up of 16 amino acids. CDR3 region: CASSYGRGAFTDTQYF. The CDR3 DNA reads as TGTGCCAGCAGTTATGGTCGGGGGGCCTTCACAGATACGCAGTATTTT.

The chain joins TRBV5-4 to TRBJ2-2; D may be TRBD2 (6 bases). The V end lost 4 bases, the J end lost 4 bases, and 14 bases lay between the germline ends. The CDR3 runs to 15 residues. Germline-derived CDR1 and CDR2 are SGHNT and YYREEE (reference sequence). CDR3 residues: CASSPVRGFTGELFF. The CDR3 bases are TGTGCCAGCAGCCCCGTACGGGGGTTCACCGGGGAGCTGTTTTTT.

The chain is built from TRBV4-1 and TRBJ2-7; the D gene is possibly TRBD2 (6 bases). This CDR3 is built from 15 residues. The V gene lost 0 bases and the J gene lost 5 bases, with 14 bases spanning the gap. Per the germline V gene, CDR1 is MGHRA and CDR2 is YSYEKL. CDR3 bases: TGCGCCAGCAGCCAAGACCCGGGACTCTGGAACGAGCAGTACTTC. This codes for CASSQDPGLWNEQYF.

In its sample, this clone was seen a few times. The gene calls are TRBV7-3 and TRBJ2-1; TRBD2 matches at 8 bases. The CDR3 loop spans 15 amino acids. Trimming cost V 5 bases and J 5 bases; bases outside gene matches: 8. Germline values: CDR1 SGHTA, CDR2 FQGTGA. The CDR3 region is CASSPGTSLNNEQFF. CDR3 coding DNA: TGTGCCAGCAGCCCCGGGACTAGTCTCAACAATGAGCAGTTCTTC. Full variable domain (rest looked up from reference TRBV7-3 and TRBJ2-1): GAGVSQTPSNKVTEKGKYVELRCDPISGHTALYWYRQSLGQGPEFLIYFQGTGAADDSGLPNDRFFAVRPEGSVSTLKIQRTERGDSAVYLCASSPGTSLNNEQFFGPGTRLTVL.

The CDR3 loop reads CASSWIPGQGGNEQFF. CDR3 DNA sequence: TGTGCCAGCAGCTGGATTCCGGGACAGGGCGGCAATGAGCAGTTCTTC. The genes are TRBV11-2 and TRBJ2-1; 9 bases are shared with TRBD1. Per the germline V gene, CDR1 is SGHAT and CDR2 is FQNNGV. J lost 6 bases, V lost 4 bases, and 10 bases had no gene match. The CDR3 has 16 amino acids. The variable domain in full, completed from reference TRBV11-2 and TRBJ2-1, reads EAGVAQSPRYKIIEKRQSVAFWCNPISGHATLYWYQQILGQGPKLLIQFQNNGVVDDSQLPKDRFSAERLKGVDSTLKIQPAKLEDSAVYLCASSWIPGQGGNEQFFGPGTRLTVL.

CDR3: CASSYSRTGQGPPYEQYV. The CDR3 DNA reads as TGTGCCAGCAGTTACTCGAGGACCGGACAGGGGCCTCCCTACGAGCAGTACGTC. The rearrangement joins TRBV6-2 or TRBV6-3 to TRBJ2-7; 9 positions agree with TRBD1. The germline V gene encodes CDR1 MNHEY and CDR2 SVGEGT. J lost 2 bases, V lost 0 bases, and 11 bases had no gene match. The CDR3 covers 18 residues.

This clone appeared once. The CDR3 nucleotides are TGTGCCAGCAGCTTAGGTGCGGGGGGTCCCACAGATACGCAGTATTTT. Amino acids: CASSLGAGGPTDTQYF. The V call is TRBV7-9, the J call TRBJ2-3; TRBD2 matches 8 bases. The CDR3 runs to 16 residues. The germline V gene encodes CDR1 SEHNR and CDR2 FQNEAQ (reference sequence). The junction had 5 bases not matched to a gene; V was cut back by 1 base and J by 2 bases.

For the CDR3, the DNA is TGTGCCAGCAGCCAAGTAACGCGGGGCGGTAACAATGAGCAGTTCTTC. Translated: CASSQVTRGGNNEQFF. V gene TRBV3-1 (or the pseudogene TRBV3-2) combines with J gene TRBJ2-1; tentative D call: TRBD2 (6 bases). The CDR3 length is 16 residues. The germline gives CDR1 LGHDT, CDR2 YNNKEL (reference sequence). Deletions cut 1 base from V and 5 bases from J, with 15 bases between.

The CDR3 DNA follows: TGCGCCAGCAGGTCACAGAGGAACACTGAAGCTTTCTTT. It is translated as CASRSQRNTEAFF. The chain uses TRBV5-1 and TRBJ1-1, with unresolved D. CDR3 length equals 13 residues. Germline V CDR1 and CDR2: SGHRS, YFSETQ. V lost 5 bases and J 1 base, leaving 9 bases between the germline ends. Based on the CDR3 plus reference TRBV5-1 and TRBJ1-1, the full variable domain is KAGVTQTPRYLIKTRGQQVTLSCSPISGHRSVSWYQQTPGQGLQFLFEYFSETQRNKGNFPGRFSGRQFSNSRSEMNVSTLELGDSALYLCASRSQRNTEAFFGQGTRLTVV.

This clone was seen once. This chain links TRBV28 with TRBJ2-7; 8 bases line up with TRBD1. With 5 bases clipped from V and 0 bases from J, the junction kept 3 bases outside the gene matches. CDR3 length: 14 amino acids. The germline gives CDR1 MDHEN, CDR2 SYDVKM. As DNA, the CDR3 is TGTGCCAGCAGTCGACAGGGGATCTCCTACGAGCAGTACGTC. It codes for CASSRQGISYEQYV.

The chain employs TRBV7-9 and TRBJ1-2; the match to TRBD1 covers 7 bases. V was pared by 1 base and J by 5 bases, with 7 bases of the junction left unmatched. Germline lookup yields CDR1 SEHNR and CDR2 FQNEAQ (reference sequence). The CDR3 totals 15 residues. CDR3 region: CASSLVYRTGYGYTF. In nucleotides, the CDR3 is TGTGCCAGCAGCTTAGTCTATAGGACAGGTTATGGCTACACCTTC.

The CDR3 nucleotides read TGTGCCAGCAGTTACGACAGCTCTGGGGCCAACGTCCTGACTTTC. Its protein product is CASSYDSSGANVLTF. This sequence joins TRBV6-5 and TRBJ2-6; perhaps TRBD1 as D (5 bases). Germline V CDR1 and CDR2: MNHEY, SVGAGI. V shed 2 bases and J shed 0 bases, with 5 bases lying between them. The length of the CDR3 is 15 residues.